This TCR beta chain was sequenced for a study of OX40 agonist ivuxolimab in advanced cancers. Whole-study context: While on treatment, patients had intravenous ivuxolimab at 0.01 to 10 mg/kg every 2 weeks. Study results and caveats: The authors also found low normalized T-cell clonal expansion in some nonresponders. Among the lowest levels of clonal expansion were found in partial responders at 0.1-3.0 mg/kg.

Germline V CDR1 and CDR2: SGHTS, YDEGEE. The ends were cut back, 1 base at V and 6 bases at J, with 10 bases in the middle. This CDR3 is built from 13 residues. Data came from immunoSEQ multiplex PCR; TCRdb stores just in-frame clones and leaves some out. The data show 60,000 to 65,000 clones, about 90% seen once. With respect to this clone: Its target is not known.

This sequence was found in an adult with an advanced solid tumor such as melanoma, head and neck, liver or kidney cancer. The sequences come from CD4+ or CD8+ T cells sorted from blood, collected in a trial of the OX40 agonist ivuxolimab. This chain joins TRBV5-8 and TRBJ1-2; the D is unclear. CDR3 in DNA: TGTGCCAGCAGCTTGTCTATGACAAATGGCTACACCTTC. Residues: CASSLSMTNGYTF.